Below, 10 T cell receptor beta chains from the same sample are listed, as sequenced in a study of cytomegalovirus exposure and HLA in healthy donors. PCR amplification relied on 60 Vbeta primers (plus 13 Jbeta primers). Data came from immunoSEQ multiplex PCR; TCRdb stores just in-frame clones and leaves some out. The sample records about 120,000 clones, over 70% being singletons. Sequencing input: PBMCs. The source of these receptors is a woman aged 50 to 65 in good health and CMV-seronegative.

The chain joins TRBV7-2 to TRBJ2-1; the D gene is possibly TRBD1 (6 bases). With 1 base removed from V and 3 bases from J, the gap between germline ends came to 10 bases. The germline V gene encodes CDR1 SGHTA and CDR2 FQGNSA. This CDR3 spans 15 amino acids. The CDR3, as DNA: TGTGCCAGCAGCTTAGGGGGACAAATCTACAATGAGCAGTTCTTC. Amino acids: CASSLGGQIYNEQFF.

The chain uses TRBV10-3 and TRBJ1-5, with D tentatively TRBD1 (5 bases). V lost 8 bases and J lost 4, with 15 bases in between. CDR3 length equals 14 residues. CDR1 and CDR2 from the germline V gene are ENHRY and SYGVKD. CDR3 DNA: TGTGCCATCGCCCTCAGTGGGGGGAATCAGCCCCAGCATTTT. Translating it yields CAIALSGGNQPQHF.

The chain couples TRBV27 to TRBJ1-1; the match to TRBD1 covers 9 bases. V lost 6 bases and J lost 0; bases outside the gene matches: 8. There are 16 residues in the CDR3. CDR1 is MNHEY and CDR2 is SMNVEV in the germline V gene (reference sequence). CDR3 in amino acids: CASRTGGFGLNTEAFF. CDR3 DNA: TGTGCCAGCAGGACAGGGGGGTTCGGGTTGAACACTGAAGCTTTCTTT.

The gene calls are TRBV11-1 and TRBJ1-2, with TRBD1 identical over 9 bases. The CDR3 has 17 amino acids. Germline lookup yields CDR1 SGHAT and CDR2 FQDESV (reference sequence). V shed 5 bases, J shed 4 bases, and the junction held 14 bases outside the gene matches. For the CDR3, the DNA is TGTGCCAGCAGCACACGATCAACAGGGGGCGGCGGCTATGGCTACACCTTC. Amino acid sequence: CASSTRSTGGGGYGYTF.

V usage is TRBV5-1 and J usage is TRBJ1-1, with a possible D match to TRBD1 (6 bases). The germline V gene encodes CDR1 SGHRS and CDR2 YFSETQ. There are 15 residues in the CDR3. V shed 4 bases and J shed 6 bases, with 19 bases lying between them. CDR3 DNA: TGCGCCAGCAGCCTCTCGACTCTACAGGGCGCTGAAGCTTTCTTT. Amino acids: CASSLSTLQGAEAFF.

The rearrangement links TRBV4-3 to TRBJ2-7; TRBD2 matches 11 bases. V was pared by 0 bases and J by 7 bases, with 8 bases of the junction left unmatched. This CDR3 spans 16 amino acids. Germline CDR1 LGHNA, CDR2 YSLEER. CDR3 loop: CASSQDLGLAAGEQYF. The CDR3 coding sequence is TGCGCCAGCAGCCAAGATCTGGGACTAGCGGCTGGGGAGCAGTACTTC.

The J gene is TRBJ2-1, the V gene TRBV5-8, with 9 positions matching TRBD1. The CDR3 loop spans 14 amino acids. Trimming took 4 bases from V and 7 from J; bases not matched to a gene: 6. Germline V lookup: CDR1 SGHTS, CDR2 YDEGEE. CDR3 sequence reads: CASSEGQGWNEQFF. CDR3 DNA sequence: TGTGCCAGCAGCGAGGGACAGGGTTGGAATGAGCAGTTCTTC.

The V gene is TRBV6-4, the J gene TRBJ2-2; TRBD2 matches at 7 bases. This CDR3 is built from 16 residues. Germline V CDR1 and CDR2: MRHNA, SNTAGT. V lost 2 bases, J lost 6 bases, and 9 bases stayed unmatched. The CDR3 nucleotides are TGTGCCAGCAGTGACCGGGCGGGAGAAGGATCCGGGGAGCTGTTTTTT. Its translation: CASSDRAGEGSGELFF.

The chain has TRBV7-2 and TRBJ2-7, with D possibly TRBD2 on 6 matching bases. The CDR3 is 15 amino acids. Germline loops: CDR1 SGHTA, CDR2 FQGNSA. V dropped 1 base and J dropped 3 bases, with 13 bases sitting between them. DNA of the CDR3: TGTGCCAGCAGCTTAGTTGGCACGGGAGTCTACGAGCAGTACTTC. This translates into CASSLVGTGVYEQYF.

This chain connects TRBV4-1 to TRBJ2-3; no reliable D call. The CDR3 is made up of 13 amino acids. V was cut by 1 base and J by 4 bases, with 6 bases left in between. CDR1 and CDR2 from the germline V gene are MGHRA and YSYEKL. Here the CDR3 reads CASSQVAPDTQYF. The CDR3 region has the DNA TGCGCCAGCAGCCAAGTTGCGCCAGATACGCAGTATTTT.